This T cell receptor (beta chain) was captured in a study of T-cell reconstitution after alpha-beta-depleted transplantation in children. Study observations and caveats: Hyperexpanded clones declined; after one year, newly produced T cells mostly supplied diversity. In some patients, recipient T cells and intrathymic progenitors surviving conditioning explained high day-60 diversity. By about two months after transplant, alpha-beta T cells reportedly arose from several hundred graft clones that had expanded.

The ends were cut back, 3 bases at V and 4 bases at J, with 12 bases in the middle. Germline CDR1 reads DFQATT; CDR2 reads SNEGSKA (reference sequence). This CDR3 is 13 amino acids long. The authors prepared the TCRbeta library with unique molecular identifiers. TCRdb ran MiXCR on the PCR reads and lists one entry per CDR3 protein. In the table there are 700,000 to 950,000 distinct CDR3 sequences, roughly 16% of which are singletons. A note on this clonotype: Antigen specificity is unknown.

This clonotype was obtained from a male patient aged 5 to 17 who had a stem cell transplant for acute lymphoblastic leukemia, so the T cells may come from the graft donor. The sample was PBMCs, mostly from graft donor cells, taken 360 days after TCRalphabeta/CD19-depleted stem cell transplant. The J gene is TRBJ1-2, the V gene TRBV20-1; D is uncertain. CDR3 protein: CSARPTSIYGYTF. CDR3 sequence (DNA): TGCAGTGCTAGGCCCACTTCAATCTATGGCTACACCTTC.